A selection of T cell receptor beta chains follows, all from one sample in a study of cytomegalovirus exposure and HLA in healthy donors. Data came from immunoSEQ multiplex PCR; TCRdb stores just in-frame clones and leaves some out. Found here are about 130,000 clones, 70% to 85% of them singletons; the top ten hold 2.5% to 3%. The sample comprised PBMCs. The source of these receptors is a woman in her late teens or twenties in good health and CMV-seropositive. CDR3s leave out the opening cysteine and the closing phenylalanine or tryptophan. The order of the fields is V gene, CDR3 length, J gene, CDR3 protein.

v_gene: TRBV11-2
len: 14
j_gene: TRBJ2-1
CDR3aa: ASSPGTGHLYNEQF

v_gene: TRBV18
len: 14
j_gene: TRBJ2-1
CDR3aa: ASSPLSSGGHNEQF

v_gene: TRBV11-2
len: 14
j_gene: TRBJ2-1
CDR3aa: ASSLPPGTSNNEQF

v_gene: TRBV28
len: 14
j_gene: TRBJ1-1
CDR3aa: ASSSPTGTGYTVGF

v_gene: TRBV29-1
len: 12
j_gene: TRBJ1-4
CDR3aa: SVDEGTERSRLF

v_gene: TRBV10-3
len: 13
j_gene: TRBJ2-3
CDR3aa: AIMGAGGPTDTQY

v_gene: TRBV2
len: 13
j_gene: TRBJ2-2
CDR3aa: ASSEDRGITGELF

v_gene: TRBV6-1
len: 11
j_gene: TRBJ2-7
CDR3aa: ASSSGGFYEQY

v_gene: TRBV6-5
len: 13
j_gene: TRBJ1-6
CDR3aa: ASREGAQYNSPLH

v_gene: TRBV5-4
len: 13
j_gene: TRBJ2-3
CDR3aa: ASSLDLQDTDTQY

v_gene: TRBV5-1
len: 15
j_gene: TRBJ2-3
CDR3aa: ASSRSPMAGGTDTQY

v_gene: TRBV16
len: 13
j_gene: TRBJ1-2
CDR3aa: ASSQSSDRSEGYT

v_gene: TRBV7-8
len: 13
j_gene: TRBJ2-6
CDR3aa: AIQGFSSGANVLT

v_gene: TRBV6-1
len: 12
j_gene: TRBJ1-5
CDR3aa: ASSEWTANQPQH

v_gene: TRBV5-4
len: 12
j_gene: TRBJ2-3
CDR3aa: ASSQGTFRDTQY

v_gene: TRBV7-3
len: 11
j_gene: TRBJ2-3
CDR3aa: ASSLGPGGAQY

v_gene: TRBV4-1
len: 13
j_gene: TRBJ2-3
CDR3aa: ASSQGLAGGGTQY

v_gene: TRBV4-1
len: 13
j_gene: TRBJ2-3
CDR3aa: ASSPMTSGADTQY

v_gene: TRBV7-3
len: 11
j_gene: TRBJ2-1
CDR3aa: ASSLAENNEQF

v_gene: TRBV29-1
len: 10
j_gene: TRBJ1-1
CDR3aa: SGAEGNTEAF

v_gene: TRBV29-1
len: 12
j_gene: TRBJ1-4
CDR3aa: SVEGGGSNEKLF

v_gene: TRBV7-9
len: 13
j_gene: TRBJ2-3
CDR3aa: ASSLRDRDPDTQY

v_gene: TRBV9
len: 12
j_gene: TRBJ2-3
CDR3aa: ASSVVERGSAQY

v_gene: TRBV11-2
len: 15
j_gene: TRBJ2-5
CDR3aa: ASSSSWERGGRETQY

v_gene: TRBV4-1
len: 13
j_gene: TRBJ2-3
CDR3aa: ASSQEPGGTDTQY

v_gene: TRBV5-1
len: 15
j_gene: TRBJ2-3
CDR3aa: ASSLAASLIRADTQY

v_gene: TRBV5-1
len: 12
j_gene: TRBJ2-2
CDR3aa: ASSVGHESGELF

v_gene: TRBV10-2
len: 12
j_gene: TRBJ1-1
CDR3aa: ASLRDTRNTEAF

v_gene: TRBV5-4
len: 11
j_gene: TRBJ1-2
CDR3aa: ASSLTGDYGYT

v_gene: TRBV7-8
len: 11
j_gene: TRBJ1-2
CDR3aa: ASSLGSEDGYT

v_gene: TRBV6-1
len: 14
j_gene: TRBJ2-7
CDR3aa: ASSELTGYRSYEQY

v_gene: TRBV10-2
len: 14
j_gene: TRBJ1-5
CDR3aa: ASSERLLGGDQPQH

v_gene: TRBV12-5
len: 15
j_gene: TRBJ2-7
CDR3aa: ASGLRLAGNDSYEQY

v_gene: TRBV7-9
len: 10
j_gene: TRBJ2-5
CDR3aa: ASSLASETQY

v_gene: TRBV6-5
len: 12
j_gene: TRBJ1-1
CDR3aa: ASSWDSPSSEAF

v_gene: TRBV27
len: 11
j_gene: TRBJ1-2
CDR3aa: ASARQGDYGYT

v_gene: TRBV27
len: 11
j_gene: TRBJ2-3
CDR3aa: ASSLFGQPTQY

v_gene: TRBV2
len: 13
j_gene: TRBJ1-2
CDR3aa: ASSEKGQGARGYT

v_gene: TRBV9
len: 13
j_gene: TRBJ2-3
CDR3aa: ASSPSGAVGDTQY

v_gene: TRBV5-1
len: 11
j_gene: TRBJ2-1
CDR3aa: ASSGGEGNEQF

v_gene: TRBV6-5
len: 13
j_gene: TRBJ1-1
CDR3aa: ASSPRGGRNTEAF

v_gene: TRBV4-1
len: 15
j_gene: TRBJ2-6
CDR3aa: ASSQGRGRSGANVLT

v_gene: TRBV6-5
len: 12
j_gene: TRBJ2-3
CDR3aa: ASKERGGPDTQY

v_gene: TRBV30
len: 12
j_gene: TRBJ1-1
CDR3aa: AWSPGQGNTEAF

v_gene: TRBV5-1
len: 12
j_gene: TRBJ1-1
CDR3aa: ASSFKGANTEAF

v_gene: TRBV13
len: 16
j_gene: TRBJ2-5
CDR3aa: ASSLSWDDRATGETQY